These T cell receptor beta chains were read from a single sample in a study of blood T cell repertoires in COVID-19. Here immunoSEQ multiplex PCR was the method, and the copy in TCRdb shows in-frame clones only, minus some. The sample comprises about 200,000 clones, approximately 87% of which are singletons, and roughly 6.2% rests with the top ten. The source material was peripheral blood. These receptors came from a man aged 55-75 years who had recovered from COVID-19. The CDR3 runs from the conserved cysteine through the conserved F or W. Fields, in order: clone size, V gene, D gene, J gene, CDR3 protein, CDR3 DNA. D genes are given only for firm matches. Size values are once, few and many counts, or a class for expanded clones, and some rows have none.

.	TRBV7-2	.	TRBJ2-3	CASSLGGVRTDTQYF	TGTGCCAGCAGCTTAGGCGGGGTTCGCACAGATACGCAGTATTTT
.	TRBV28	TRBD1	TRBJ2-3	CASRTGGSTDTQYF	TGTGCCAGCCGGACAGGGGGGAGCACAGATACGCAGTATTTT
.	TRBV19	TRBD2	TRBJ2-1	CASSIGAGGKFF	TGTGCCAGTAGTATAGGAGCGGGGGGAAAGTTCTTC
.	TRBV2	.	TRBJ2-1	CASSGIASEQFF	TGTGCCAGCAGTGGTATAGCTAGCGAGCAGTTCTTC
.	TRBV24-1	TRBD1	TRBJ2-3	CATSDPRTGSTDTQYF	TGTGCCACCAGTGATCCCCGGACAGGGAGCACAGATACGCAGTATTTT
.	TRBV7-3	.	TRBJ2-3	CASSFLPRQGETDTQYF	TGTGCCAGCAGCTTTCTCCCAAGGCAAGGGGAAACAGATACGCAGTATTTT
once	TRBV29-1	TRBD1	TRBJ2-7	CSSKLGTGDSYEQYF	TGCAGCTCCAAACTTGGGACAGGAGATTCCTACGAGCAGTACTTC
.	TRBV6-5	TRBD1	TRBJ2-7	CASSSPRTGAGYEQYF	TGTGCCAGCAGTTCACCCCGGACAGGGGCGGGCTACGAGCAGTACTTC
.	TRBV18	TRBD2	TRBJ2-1	CASSPQDRGTSGSNEQFF	TGTGCCAGCTCACCACAGGACAGGGGGACTAGCGGGAGCAATGAGCAGTTCTTC
few	TRBV28	TRBD2	TRBJ2-7	CASRGTSGFSDSYEQYF	TGTGCCAGCAGAGGGACTAGCGGGTTTTCCGACTCCTACGAGCAGTACTTC
many	TRBV6-2/TRBV6-3	TRBD1	TRBJ2-7	CASSPGQVPYEQYF	TGTGCCAGCAGCCCGGGACAGGTACCCTACGAGCAGTACTTC
few	TRBV10-3	TRBD1	TRBJ2-7	CAISQGQGYEQYF	TGTGCCATCAGCCAGGGACAGGGATACGAGCAGTACTTC
.	TRBV5-1	.	TRBJ2-6	CASSLQGQYVSGANVLTF	TGCGCCAGCAGCTTGCAAGGACAGTACGTCTCTGGGGCCAACGTCCTGACTTTC
.	TRBV9	.	TRBJ1-6	CASSVEGQNSPLHF	TGTGCCAGCAGCGTAGAGGGACAAAATTCACCCCTCCACTTT
.	TRBV5-1	TRBD2	TRBJ2-3	CASSWPTSGWGAPDTQYF	TGCGCCAGCAGCTGGCCGACTAGCGGCTGGGGGGCCCCAGATACGCAGTATTTT
.	TRBV30	.	TRBJ2-3	CAWSRKVVTDTQYF	TGTGCCTGGAGTCGAAAAGTAGTCACAGATACGCAGTATTTT
.	TRBV9	.	TRBJ2-3	CASSVAEGAGTDTQYF	TGTGCCAGCAGCGTAGCTGAGGGCGCGGGCACAGATACGCAGTATTTT
.	TRBV27	.	TRBJ2-7	CASKAGISYEQYF	TGTGCCAGCAAGGCAGGGATTAGCTACGAGCAGTACTTC
.	TRBV11-1	.	TRBJ2-3	CASSALAPFPDTQYF	TGTGCCAGCAGCGCCCTCGCGCCCTTCCCAGATACGCAGTATTTT
.	TRBV12-3/TRBV12-4	.	TRBJ1-2	CASSLRGNYGYTF	TGTGCCAGCAGTTTGCGCGGGAACTATGGCTACACCTTC
.	TRBV7-9	.	TRBJ1-2	CASSLGGQGGGYTF	TGTGCCAGCAGCTTAGGGGGGCAGGGTGGCGGCTACACCTTC
.	TRBV28	.	TRBJ1-4	CASSLAGAREKLFF	TGTGCCAGCAGCCTAGCAGGGGCAAGGGAAAAACTGTTTTTT
few	TRBV28	TRBD1	TRBJ1-5	CATTQGAGQPQHF	TGTGCCACTACACAGGGGGCGGGTCAGCCCCAGCATTTT
.	TRBV19	TRBD2	TRBJ2-1	CASSKGTSGRAAGEQFF	TGTGCCAGTAGTAAAGGGACTAGCGGGAGGGCCGCCGGTGAGCAGTTCTTC
.	TRBV4-2	.	TRBJ2-3	CASSQESGASTDTQYF	TGTGCCAGCAGCCAAGAATCCGGAGCTAGCACAGATACGCAGTATTTT
.	TRBV7-6	TRBD1	TRBJ2-1	CASSSAGQGRYNEQFF	TGTGCCAGCAGCTCCGCGGGACAGGGAAGGTACAATGAGCAGTTCTTC
.	TRBV27	TRBD1	TRBJ1-3	CASSALQGTAGNTIYF	TGTGCCAGCAGTGCCCTACAGGGGACCGCCGGAAACACCATATATTTT
.	TRBV5-4	.	TRBJ1-2	CASSPETNYGYTF	TGTGCCAGCAGCCCCGAGACTAACTATGGCTACACCTTC
.	TRBV7-9	TRBD1	TRBJ1-1	CASSTRQGKTEAFF	TGTGCCAGCAGCACCAGACAGGGAAAGACTGAAGCTTTCTTT